The T cell receptor beta chain under discussion was sequenced for a study of shared clonotypes between healthy human individuals. Study-wide background: Per donor, CD8 memory used one plate, CD8 naive used two, CD4 memory used three and CD4 naive used three.

The DNA input per sorted-subset replicate PCR was roughly 210 ng, corresponding to 25,000 to 35,000 T cell genomes. The data were produced by immunoSEQ multiplex PCR, yet TCRdb's version contains in-frame clones alone and is incomplete. The table includes approximately 1.5 million clones, nearly 99% detected once. The study's findings and limits: Generation probabilities of non-shared clonotypes were lower (relative to those shared by all four donors).

V lost 0 bases to trimming and J lost 8 bases, with 11 bases between them. From germline, CDR1 is SGHAT and CDR2 FQNNGV. The length of the CDR3 is 14 residues. A note on this clone: Its antigen is unidentified.

Sequencing input: naive CD4+ T cells sorted from blood. Described subset: CD45RA+ positively selected. The sequence was obtained from a man aged 25-40 years in good health. V is TRBV11-2 and J is TRBJ2-1; D gene unclear. CDR3 protein: CASSLEASPHEQFF. In DNA, the CDR3 is TGTGCCAGCAGCTTAGAGGCGAGCCCCCATGAGCAGTTCTTC. The whole variable domain, filled in from reference TRBV11-2 and TRBJ2-1, reads EAGVAQSPRYKIIEKRQSVAFWCNPISGHATLYWYQQILGQGPKLLIQFQNNGVVDDSQLPKDRFSAERLKGVDSTLKIQPAKLEDSAVYLCASSLEASPHEQFFGPGTRLTVL.